The 9 T cell receptor beta chains in this list originate from one sample, sequenced in a study of PD-1 blockade in classical Hodgkin lymphoma. Autologous stem cell transplantation was followed by relapse in every patient, and brentuximab vedotin exposure varied. Assay: immunoSEQ multiplex PCR; the TCRdb copy retains only in-frame clones and omits some. There are around 30,000 clones in the sample; around four fifths occur only once, and 32% lies in the top ten. The sample was peripheral blood mononuclear cells (PBMCs), taken at baseline. These receptors originate from a human donor with classical Hodgkin lymphoma.

The V gene is TRBV29-1, the J gene TRBJ2-1; D is possibly TRBD1 or TRBD2 (5 bases each). V was shortened by 2 bases and J by 2 bases, with 10 bases between the two germline ends. The CDR3 totals 14 residues. Germline-derived CDR1 and CDR2 are SQVTM and ANQGSEA. DNA for the CDR3: TGCAGCGTTGAAATGAGAGGGGCCTACAATGAGCAGTTCTTC. This translates into CSVEMRGAYNEQFF.

The chain carries TRBV21-1 and TRBJ2-7; the DNA was not compared with TRBD1, the D call given in the table. TRBV21-1 has pseudogene status. The CDR3 is 12 residues long. The CDR3 nucleotides are TGTGCCAGCAGGCCACAGGGTCAGGAGCAGTACTTC. It specifies CASRPQGQEQYF.

This clone was seen a single time. The CDR3 nucleotides are TGTGCCAGCAGTTCTAGACAGTGGAACACTGAAGCTTTCTTT. This translates into CASSSRQWNTEAFF. The V and J genes are TRBV6-6 and TRBJ1-1; D may be TRBD1 (5 bases). This CDR3 has 14 residues. In germline, CDR1 is MNHNY, CDR2 SVGAGI (reference sequence). V lost 4 bases and J 1 base, leaving 10 bases between the germline ends.

The V and J genes are TRBV5-1 and TRBJ1-1, with a tentative D call TRBD1 (6 bases). The germline V and J ends were trimmed by 4 bases and 2 bases, with 9 bases remaining between them. Germline lookup yields CDR1 SGHRS and CDR2 YFSETQ. The CDR3 sequence is 13 residues long. The CDR3 coding sequence is TGCGCCAGCAGCAGCAGGGGAAACACTGAAGCTTTCTTT. It yields the protein CASSSRGNTEAFF.

The rearrangement joins TRBV7-9 to TRBJ1-2; D gene unclear. CDR1 SEHNR and CDR2 FQNEAQ come from the germline V gene (reference sequence). The CDR3 spans 13 residues. The germline V and J ends were trimmed by 1 base and 6 bases, with 9 bases remaining between them. The CDR3 sequence is CASSLVGGHGYTF. The CDR3 coding sequence is TGTGCCAGCAGCTTAGTAGGAGGGCATGGCTACACCTTC.

The chain links TRBV5-1 to TRBJ1-1; TRBD1 matches 7 bases. Germline lookup yields CDR1 SGHRS and CDR2 YFSETQ. V lost 4 bases to trimming and J lost 1 base; unmatched junction nucleotides: 4. The CDR3 loop spans 14 amino acids. The CDR3 DNA reads TGCGCCAGCAGCACCAGGACAGGGAACACTGAAGCTTTCTTT. Residues: CASSTRTGNTEAFF.

This rearrangement joins TRBV9 to TRBJ1-1, with D unclear. V lost 3 bases and J 1 base, leaving 16 bases between the germline ends. Germline V CDR1 and CDR2: SGDLS, YYNGEE. The CDR3 has 16 residues. The CDR3 loop reads CASSAGVGPSNTEAFF. The CDR3 DNA reads as TGTGCCAGCAGCGCCGGCGTTGGCCCATCGAACACTGAAGCTTTCTTT.

This clone was detected only a few times. V gene TRBV5-1 combines with J gene TRBJ2-5; 7 bases are a match to TRBD2. Germline V gene sequence: CDR1 SGHRS, CDR2 YFSETQ. The CDR3 is 14 residues long. V lost 4 bases to trimming and J lost 3 bases; unmatched junction nucleotides: 6. CDR3 protein: CASSGGSIEETQYF. The CDR3 nucleotides read TGCGCCAGCAGCGGCGGGAGTATAGAAGAGACCCAGTACTTC.

This clone was counted a single time. This chain joins TRBV7-3 and TRBJ2-3; 7 bases line up with TRBD1. CDR3 length equals 15 residues. The germline V gene encodes CDR1 SGHTA and CDR2 FQGTGA. V shed 2 bases and J 2 bases; nucleotides not matched to a gene: 4. The CDR3 reads CASSLGTGVTDTQYF. The CDR3 DNA reads TGTGCCAGCAGCTTAGGAACAGGGGTCACAGATACGCAGTATTTT.